These T cell receptor beta chains were read from a single sample in a study of blood T cells in healthy people across ages. Each CDR3 protein is one row after TCRdb ran MiXCR on the 5' RACE reads. The table has approximately 1.5 million distinct CDR3 sequences, about 31% seen once; the top ten hold around 10%. The source material was blood. These receptors were taken from a woman in her twenties or thirties in good health. CDR3s include the opening cysteine and the closing phenylalanine or tryptophan. Fields, in order: CDR3 protein, J gene, V gene.

CAVTRGPYEQYF | TRBJ2-7 | TRBV6-2/TRBV6-3
CASLTLHGGGETQYF | - | TRBV28
CAGSFLGSQANQPQHF | TRBJ1-5 | TRBV27
CASSWTVAGDNEQFF | TRBJ2-1 | TRBV7-6
CASGLPRQGWETQYF | TRBJ2-5 | TRBV12-5
CAWSPASLSGDGYTF | TRBJ1-2 | TRBV30
CATRSPGGDYEQYF | TRBJ2-7 | TRBV25-1
CSALDRTRGGGYTF | TRBJ1-2 | TRBV20-1
CASSQDLSMTEAFF | TRBJ1-1 | TRBV4-1
CSARGTSGSRDTQYF | TRBJ2-3 | TRBV20-1
CASSLRQAVLSGANVLTF | TRBJ2-6 | TRBV12-3/TRBV12-4
CASSQDGLAGVETQYF | TRBJ2-5 | TRBV4-1
CASSASGTHQGKTQYF | TRBJ2-5 | TRBV7-3
CASSQVLAGTTYEQYF | TRBJ2-7 | TRBV4-1
CATQPGPSNEQFF | TRBJ2-1 | TRBV12-3/TRBV12-4
CASSLTPWAGYTF | TRBJ1-2 | TRBV5-1
CASSPLGLGGQETQYF | TRBJ2-5 | TRBV28
CAISDQGQGNQPQHF | TRBJ1-5 | TRBV10-3
CSARVPGENTEAFF | TRBJ1-1 | TRBV20-1
CAIGNPVGRKTQYF | TRBJ2-5 | TRBV10-3
CASSLDSGAIEYF | TRBJ2-7 | TRBV12-3/TRBV12-4
CASSLASGGPNEQYF | TRBJ2-7 | TRBV7-2
CASSFALTGVGEQFF | TRBJ2-1 | TRBV27
CAWSGHVGADEQYF | TRBJ2-7 | TRBV30
CASTLAVGLSYEQYF | TRBJ2-7 | TRBV12-3/TRBV12-4
CAWSDRTYEQYF | TRBJ2-7 | TRBV30
CASTPSRRETQYF | TRBJ2-5 | TRBV12-3/TRBV12-4